This entry concerns a single T cell receptor (beta chain). Antigen: not known. This specimen belongs to a study of PD-L1 blockade in urothelial cancer. Across the whole study: About 85% of the roughly 30 patients were males with bladder-origin urothelial cancer. Patients arrived having already received 0 to 3 prior chemotherapy regimens. T cell content in blood samples showed a median of 141,255. Study-wide results and caveats: Having blood TCR clonality under the median before treatment predicted better survival.

Time point denoted: pretreatment peripheral blood. Trimming removed 4 bases from V and 2 bases from J; junction bases left unmatched: 12. This CDR3 region has 18 residues. TCRdb's copy holds only in-frame clones and misses some; the assay was immunoSEQ multiplex PCR. This table has tens of thousands of clones, 70% to 90% appearing once. The rearrangement uses TRBV5-3 and TRBJ2-1; 10 bases line up with TRBD1. TRBV5-3 is recorded as an ORF, its role being uncertain. The receptor comes from a man in his 60s with urothelial cancer. Sequenced material: PBMCs, taken around atezolizumab (anti-PD-L1) treatment. In DNA, the CDR3 is TGTGCCAGAAGCCGTCGGACAGGGGGAAACTGGGCCTACAATGAGCAGTTCTTC. Encoded protein: CARSRRTGGNWAYNEQFF.